This is a list of T cell receptor beta chains from one sample in a study of OX40 agonist ivuxolimab in advanced cancers. The table came from immunoSEQ multiplex PCR; TCRdb's copy has only in-frame clones and leaves some out. The table lists around 70,000 clones, about four fifths of them singletons, with nearly 0.8% in the top ten. Sequenced here: CD4+ or CD8+ T cells sorted from blood, sampled in a trial of the OX40 agonist ivuxolimab. These receptors all stem from an adult with an advanced solid tumor such as melanoma, head and neck, liver or kidney cancer. Both conserved end residues are trimmed from each CDR3. Each record gives: clone size, J gene, D gene, V gene, CDR3 protein. A D gene is named only where the DNA matches it firmly. Size is stated for part of the rows, as once, few or many counts, or as a class when the clone is expanded.

size: many
J: TRBJ1-6
D: -
V: TRBV7-9
CDR3: ASSFVQGGSPLH

size: -
J: TRBJ2-3
D: -
V: TRBV6-4
CDR3: ASSSRETDTQY

size: -
J: TRBJ2-3
D: -
V: TRBV29-1
CDR3: SYTRQSTDTQY

size: -
J: TRBJ1-5
D: TRBD1
V: TRBV19
CDR3: ASSIGGQGAREPQH

size: -
J: TRBJ2-7
D: -
V: TRBV5-6
CDR3: ASSDLGRSYEQY

size: once
J: TRBJ2-6
D: TRBD1
V: TRBV7-2
CDR3: ASSLGGGRGTGANVLT

size: -
J: TRBJ2-1
D: TRBD2
V: TRBV9
CDR3: ASSAGGGTYNEQF

size: -
J: TRBJ1-1
D: -
V: TRBV29-1
CDR3: SVETGYGNTEAF

size: -
J: TRBJ2-7
D: -
V: TRBV7-2
CDR3: ASSLGPSDYEQY

size: -
J: TRBJ2-2
D: -
V: TRBV10-3
CDR3: AISESRGTGELF

size: once
J: TRBJ1-5
D: -
V: TRBV30
CDR3: AWSSEAQPQH

size: -
J: TRBJ2-7
D: -
V: TRBV5-6
CDR3: ASSFRQANYEQY

size: -
J: TRBJ1-1
D: -
V: TRBV2
CDR3: ASSELVQALNTEAF

size: once
J: TRBJ1-4
D: -
V: TRBV11-2
CDR3: ASSLGSAQKLF

size: few
J: TRBJ1-2
D: TRBD1
V: TRBV5-1
CDR3: ASSLTGANYGYT